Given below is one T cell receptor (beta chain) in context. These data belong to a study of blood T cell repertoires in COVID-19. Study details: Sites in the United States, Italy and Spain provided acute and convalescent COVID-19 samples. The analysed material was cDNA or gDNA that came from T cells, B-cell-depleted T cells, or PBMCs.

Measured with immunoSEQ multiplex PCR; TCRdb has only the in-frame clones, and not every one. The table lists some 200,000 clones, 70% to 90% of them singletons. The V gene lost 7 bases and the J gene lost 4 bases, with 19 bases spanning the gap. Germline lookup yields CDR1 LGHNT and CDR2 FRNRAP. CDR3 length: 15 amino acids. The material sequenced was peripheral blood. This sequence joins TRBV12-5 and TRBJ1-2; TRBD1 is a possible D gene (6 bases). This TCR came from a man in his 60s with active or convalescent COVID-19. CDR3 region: CASAPGQSRGYGYTF. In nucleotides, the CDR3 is TGTGCTAGTGCCCCCGGACAGAGTAGGGGCTATGGCTACACCTTC.